This T cell receptor beta chain appears in the sequencing data of a study of blood T cell repertoires in COVID-19. About the study: From the United States, Italy and Spain came samples of acute and convalescent COVID-19. T cells, B-cell-depleted T cells, or PBMCs supplied cDNA or gDNA.

The germline CDR1 and CDR2 sequences are KGHSH and LQKENI. The J segment lost 0 bases and the V segment lost 3 bases, leaving 6 bases of the junction unmatched. This CDR3 has 16 amino acids. As originally analysed: Reference gene primers were amplified, and this amplification served to estimate nucleated cell counts. The assay was immunoSEQ multiplex PCR, and TCRdb's table has in-frame clones only and misses some. D and trimming come from the DNA, and the V and J calls and clone size come from that table. The sample includes around 150,000 clones, 70% to 90% of them seen just once. The gene calls are TRBV18 and TRBJ1-2; TRBD1 matches at 8 bases. The sequence derives from a man in his 70s with acute or convalescent COVID-19. Sequencing input: peripheral blood. The CDR3 spells CASSPFRQGTNYGYTF. The DNA for the CDR3 is TGTGCCAGCTCACCCTTCCGACAGGGGACTAACTATGGCTACACCTTC.